The clone carrying this T cell receptor beta chain was seen only once. The antigen is undetermined. Blood replicates held 0.5 ug DNA, tumor or normal breast roughly 1.5 ug, two each. This table comes from immunoSEQ multiplex PCR, and its TCRdb copy is limited to in-frame clones, with some not included. This table has some 21,000 clones, 76% appearing once. The sample originates from a study of early stage breast cancer tumors. Study findings and constraints: Comparing each tissue with blood distinguished tumor from normal in most of the 16 patients. Compared with adjacent normal breast, tumors showed around 2.7-fold denser, more clonal T cells.

Per the germline V gene, CDR1 is SGHRS and CDR2 is YFSETQ. V lost 2 bases and J lost 5, with 19 bases in between. CDR3 size: 16 residues. Sample: blood. The chain has TRBV5-1 and TRBJ2-5; weak D call: TRBD1 (6 bases). The source of this sequence is a person aged 55 to 75 with breast cancer. The CDR3 sequence: CASSFMDSEINETQYF. The DNA for the CDR3 is TGCGCCAGCAGCTTTATGGACAGCGAAATAAACGAGACCCAGTACTTC.